The 24 T cell receptor beta chains below were found in one sample sequenced in a study of cytomegalovirus exposure and HLA in healthy donors. The PCR employed 60 Vbeta primers together with 13 Jbeta primers. Assay used: immunoSEQ multiplex PCR; TCRdb lists only in-frame clones, some missing. The repertoire table contains more than 100,000 clones. Sequencing was done on a sample of PBMCs. These receptors were obtained from a woman between 40 and 50 years old in good health and CMV-seronegative.

The chain joins TRBV29-1 to TRBJ1-1; D is perhaps TRBD1 (6 bases). The CDR3 is 13 residues long. Trimming left V 4 bases short and J 1 base short, with 10 bases between. The V gene's germline CDR1 is SQVTM and CDR2 ANQGSEA. The CDR3, as DNA: TGCAGCGTTGGGGGACATTGGAACACTGAAGCTTTCTTT. Protein product: CSVGGHWNTEAFF.

The V call is TRBV28, the J call TRBJ1-5, with unresolved D. The CDR3 extends over 14 amino acids. The V gene's germline CDR1 is MDHEN and CDR2 SYDVKM. V was pared by 5 bases and J by 5 bases, with 13 bases between. Written as DNA, the CDR3 is TGTGCCAGCAGTCCCCATGGAGGGCATCAGCCCCAGCATTTT. It is translated as CASSPHGGHQPQHF.

The chain joins TRBV28 to TRBJ2-1; 8 nucleotides agree with TRBD1. The CDR3 spans 15 residues. Germline-derived CDR1 and CDR2 are MDHEN and SYDVKM. The V segment lost 5 bases and the J segment 6 bases; nucleotides outside the gene matches: 9. CDR3 in amino acids: CASSKSGGAFNEQFF. CDR3 nucleotide sequence: TGTGCCAGCAGTAAATCAGGGGGCGCTTTCAATGAGCAGTTCTTC.

The J gene is TRBJ2-7, the V gene TRBV5-4, with D hard to call. V lost 4 bases to trimming and J lost 5 bases, with 16 bases between them. This CDR3 is 14 amino acids long. Germline V lookup: CDR1 SGHNT, CDR2 YYREEE (reference sequence). In nucleotides, the CDR3 is TGTGCCAGCAGCCCCCGGGTAGAAGGTGACGAGCAGTACTTC. Its translation is CASSPRVEGDEQYF.

This chain connects TRBV10-3 to TRBJ1-6; D gene uncertain. Between the trimmed V and J ends, which lost 2 bases and 5 bases, there was a span of 10 bases. The CDR3 totals 15 residues. From germline, CDR1 is ENHRY and CDR2 SYGVKD. The CDR3 reads CAISERGLDNSPLHF. As DNA, the CDR3 is TGTGCCATCAGTGAGCGGGGTCTCGATAATTCACCCCTCCACTTT.

The chain is built from TRBV4-2 and TRBJ2-5, with unresolved D. This CDR3 has 13 residues. V was cut by 1 base and J by 3 bases, with 6 bases left in between. CDR1 and CDR2 from the germline V gene are LGHNA and YNFKEQ. CDR3: CASSQVLEETQYF. The CDR3 DNA reads TGTGCCAGCAGCCAAGTACTTGAAGAGACCCAGTACTTC.

The V gene is TRBV7-3, the J gene TRBJ2-4, with 7 bases aligning to TRBD1. The CDR3 is 12 residues long. Germline CDR1 and CDR2: SGHTA and FQGTGA. With V trimmed by 5 bases and J by 8 bases, 3 bases remained unmatched. CDR3 amino acids: CASSTGQDIQYF. The CDR3 coding sequence is TGTGCCAGCAGCACAGGACAGGACATTCAGTACTTC.

The chain combines TRBV6-6 with TRBJ1-6; D is undetermined. The germline CDR1 and CDR2 sequences are MNHNY and SVGAGI (reference sequence). The length of the CDR3 is 15 residues. Deletions cut 6 bases from V and 1 base from J, with 10 bases between. The CDR3 here is CASRSEQSYNSPLHF. As DNA, the CDR3 is TGTGCCAGCAGAAGTGAACAGTCCTATAATTCACCCCTCCACTTT.

Concerning this clone: The same CDR3 is also encoded by other DNA sequences in this sample. The chain is built from TRBV19 and TRBJ1-5; no clear D. Germline loops: CDR1 LNHDA, CDR2 SQIVND (reference sequence). V dropped 1 base and J dropped 7 bases, with 8 bases sitting between them. The CDR3 is made up of 13 amino acids. The CDR3 bases are TGTGCCAGTAGTATAGGCCGGGGACAGCCCCAGCATTTT. This translates into CASSIGRGQPQHF.

The rearrangement joins TRBV27 to TRBJ2-6, with a tentative D call TRBD1 (5 bases). This CDR3 region has 16 residues. Germline lookup yields CDR1 MNHEY and CDR2 SMNVEV (reference sequence). Trimming cost V 6 bases and J 0 bases, with 12 bases left between them. In DNA, the CDR3 is TGTGCCAGCAGGCCGACAGAAAGCTCTGGGGCCAACGTCCTGACTTTC. Protein product: CASRPTESSGANVLTF.

J is TRBJ1-4 and V is TRBV7-9; D is unclear. The CDR3 extends over 12 amino acids. Trimming cost V 5 bases and J 6 bases, with 7 bases left between them. The V gene's germline CDR1 is SEHNR and CDR2 FQNEAQ (reference sequence). CDR3 residues: CASSPRHEKLFF. For the CDR3, the DNA is TGTGCCAGCAGCCCGAGGCATGAAAAACTGTTTTTT.

V and J are TRBV6-5 and TRBJ1-1, with TRBD1 matching 8 bases. J was trimmed by 4 bases and V by 2 bases; bases with no gene match: 9. CDR1 and CDR2 from the germline V gene are MNHEY and SVGAGI. This CDR3 has 16 residues. In DNA form, the CDR3 reads TGTGCCAGCAGTTACCGTCGGACAGGGAGGGGCACTGAAGCTTTCTTT. Translation: CASSYRRTGRGTEAFF.

This chain joins TRBV28 and TRBJ2-1, with D hard to call. The germline CDR1 and CDR2 sequences are MDHEN and SYDVKM. Trimming cost V 6 bases and J 12 bases, with 15 bases left between them. CDR3 length equals 12 residues. DNA for the CDR3: TGTGCCAGCAGGGCGGATCAATACGGGCAGTTCTTC. Translated: CASRADQYGQFF. Complete variable domain (other parts from reference TRBV28 and TRBJ2-1): DVKVTQSSRYLVKRTGEKVFLECVQDMDHENMFWYRQDPGLGLRLIYFSYDVKMKEKGDIPEGYSVSREKKERFSLILESASTNQTSMYLCASRADQYGQFFGPGTRLTVL.

This chain joins TRBV7-9 and TRBJ1-2; possibly TRBD1 for D (6 bases). With 1 base removed from V and 4 bases from J, the gap between germline ends came to 19 bases. Germline assignment: CDR1 SEHNR and CDR2 FQNEAQ (reference sequence). The CDR3 has 17 amino acids. The CDR3 is CASSLVGQVTGVYGYTF. The CDR3 nucleotides read TGTGCCAGCAGCTTAGTAGGGCAGGTGACAGGAGTCTATGGCTACACCTTC. The full variable domain, its missing parts supplied by reference TRBV7-9 and TRBJ1-2, is DTGVSQNPRHKITKRGQNVTFRCDPISEHNRLYWYRQTLGQGPEFLTYFQNEAQLEKSRLLSDRFSAERPKGSFSTLEIQRTEQGDSAMYLCASSLVGQVTGVYGYTFGSGTRLTVV.

The V gene is TRBV4-2, the J gene TRBJ1-1; perhaps TRBD1 as D (6 bases). The CDR3 is 15 residues long. Germline V gene sequence: CDR1 LGHNA, CDR2 YNFKEQ. V was trimmed by 1 base and J by 0 bases, leaving 9 bases between them. The CDR3 DNA reads TGTGCCAGCAGCCAAGGGACAGCCATGAACACTGAAGCTTTCTTT. Protein sequence: CASSQGTAMNTEAFF.

DNA of the CDR3: TGCGCCAGCAGCTCCGAGGCAGCAGATACGCAGTATTTT. This sequence encodes CASSSEAADTQYF. This chain uses TRBV5-1 with TRBJ2-3; D is unresolved. CDR3 length: 13 amino acids. The germline V gene has CDR1 SGHRS and CDR2 YFSETQ. Trimming left V 3 bases short and J 4 bases short, with 9 bases between. The full variable domain, its missing parts supplied by reference TRBV5-1 and TRBJ2-3, is KAGVTQTPRYLIKTRGQQVTLSCSPISGHRSVSWYQQTPGQGLQFLFEYFSETQRNKGNFPGRFSGRQFSNSRSEMNVSTLELGDSALYLCASSSEAADTQYFGPGTRLTVL.

The rearrangement joins TRBV5-1 to TRBJ2-3, with TRBD2 matching 12 bases. CDR1 is SGHRS and CDR2 is YFSETQ in the germline V gene. The junction had 8 bases not matched to a gene; V was cut back by 3 bases and J by 0 bases. This CDR3 spans 18 amino acids. The CDR3 loop reads CASSSGLAGFSSTDTQYF. The CDR3 DNA follows: TGCGCCAGCAGCTCTGGACTAGCGGGGTTCTCTAGCACAGATACGCAGTATTTT.

The chain combines TRBV11-2 with TRBJ2-7; tentative D call: TRBD2 (5 bases). The germline CDR1 and CDR2 sequences are SGHAT and FQNNGV. The CDR3 runs 15 residues. The germline V and J ends were trimmed by 1 base and 1 base, with 11 bases remaining between them. CDR3 coding DNA: TGTGCCAGCAGCTTAGGGCCAGGCGGGTCCTACGAGCAGTACGTC. Translated, it gives CASSLGPGGSYEQYV.

The chain links TRBV7-3 to TRBJ2-1; D is possibly TRBD2 (7 bases). The CDR3 runs to 15 residues. Germline V CDR1 and CDR2: SGHTA, FQGTGA. Trimming stripped 5 bases from V and 1 base from J, with 12 bases between. The CDR3 loop reads CASSRGAESYNEQFF. In DNA, the CDR3 is TGTGCCAGCAGCCGGGGGGCCGAGTCCTACAATGAGCAGTTCTTC. Full variable domain (missing parts from reference TRBV7-3 and TRBJ2-1): GAGVSQTPSNKVTEKGKYVELRCDPISGHTALYWYRQSLGQGPEFLIYFQGTGAADDSGLPNDRFFAVRPEGSVSTLKIQRTERGDSAVYLCASSRGAESYNEQFFGPGTRLTVL.

The genes are TRBV7-8 and TRBJ2-4; D call uncertain. Germline lookup yields CDR1 SGHVS and CDR2 FQNEAQ. Trimming removed 2 bases from V and 1 base from J, with 12 bases in between. This CDR3 contains 16 residues. The CDR3 bases are TGTGCCAGCAGCTTATCTGTAAATCCGGCCAAAAACATTCAGTACTTC. Residues: CASSLSVNPAKNIQYF.

The V gene is TRBV15, the J gene TRBJ1-3, with D unresolved. Germline V gene lookup returns CDR1 LNHNV and CDR2 YYDKDF (reference sequence). The V and J ends lost 0 bases and 1 base respectively, with 10 bases between them. CDR3 size: 16 residues. CDR3 bases: TGTGCCACCAGCAGAGATATACGGGGATCTGGAAACACCATATATTTT. Translation gives CATSRDIRGSGNTIYF.

CDR3 nucleotide sequence: TGTGCCACCAGCAGAGATCGCCTAGCGGGGGGGCGGGAGCAGTTCTTC. It is translated as CATSRDRLAGGREQFF. The J gene is TRBJ2-1, the V gene TRBV15; the match to TRBD2 covers 12 bases. Germline V lookup: CDR1 LNHNV, CDR2 YYDKDF (reference sequence). The CDR3 sequence is 16 residues long. V dropped 0 bases and J dropped 10; count of bases not matched to a gene: 7.

The chain employs TRBV18 and TRBJ2-7; a weak D match, TRBD1 (6 bases). The CDR3 has 13 amino acids. V was clipped by 5 bases and J by 5 bases, with 13 bases between them. Per germline, CDR1 KGHSH and CDR2 LQKENI. In DNA, the CDR3 is TGTGCCAGCTCAGGGGGCGAGGATCACGAGCAGTACGTC. This translates into CASSGGEDHEQYV.

This rearrangement joins TRBV4-2 to TRBJ1-1; D is uncertain. The CDR3 runs 14 residues. In germline, CDR1 is LGHNA, CDR2 YNFKEQ. Trimming left V 0 bases short and J 5 bases short, with 10 bases between. DNA for the CDR3: TGTGCCAGCAGCCAAGAGCACAGTGTGACTGAAGCTTTCTTT. Translated: CASSQEHSVTEAFF.